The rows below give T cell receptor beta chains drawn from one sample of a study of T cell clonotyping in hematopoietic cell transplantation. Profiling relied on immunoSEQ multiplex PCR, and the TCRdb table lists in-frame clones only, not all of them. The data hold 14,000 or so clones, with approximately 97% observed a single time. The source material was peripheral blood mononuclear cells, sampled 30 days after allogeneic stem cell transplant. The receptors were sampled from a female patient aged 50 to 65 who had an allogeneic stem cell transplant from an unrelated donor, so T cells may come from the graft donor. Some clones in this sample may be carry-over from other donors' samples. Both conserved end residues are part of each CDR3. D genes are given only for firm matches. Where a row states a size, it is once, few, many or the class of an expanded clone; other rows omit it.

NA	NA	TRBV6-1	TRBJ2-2	TGTGCCAGCAGGGCTACCGGGGTCCGCAGCGGGGAGCTGTTTTTT	CASRATGVRSGELFF
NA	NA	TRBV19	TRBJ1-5	TGTGCCAGTAGGGGGACACTTAGCAATCAGCCCCAGCATTTT	CASRGTLSNQPQHF
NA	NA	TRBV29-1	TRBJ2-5	TGCAGCGTTGATTTGGCAGGGAAGACCCAGTACTTC	CSVDLAGKTQYF
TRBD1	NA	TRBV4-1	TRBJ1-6	TGCGCCAGCAGCCTTCACCGGACCGGGACAGGGGGAAATTCACCCCTCCACTTT	CASSLHRTGTGGNSPLHF
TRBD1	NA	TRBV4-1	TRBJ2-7	TGCGCCAGCAGCCAACTCGGACAGGGGGGTCCCAACGAGCAGTACTTC	CASSQLGQGGPNEQYF
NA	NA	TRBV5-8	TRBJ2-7	TGTGCCAGCAGCTTGGAAGGGGGGACACCCTACGAGCAGTACTTC	CASSLEGGTPYEQYF
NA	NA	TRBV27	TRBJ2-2	TGTGCCAGCAGTTTGTCACCGCCCCAATCCGGGGAGCTGTTTTTT	CASSLSPPQSGELFF
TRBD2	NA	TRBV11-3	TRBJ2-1	TGTGCCAGCAGCTCCGGGACTAGCGGGAGGGATGAGCAGTTCTTC	CASSSGTSGRDEQFF
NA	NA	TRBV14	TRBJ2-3	TGTGCCAGCAGACTTGCCGGGGGGCGCAGAGATACGCAGTATTTT	CASRLAGGRRDTQYF
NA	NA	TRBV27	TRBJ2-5	TGTGCCAGCAGTTTACGGGGAACCCAAGAGACCCAGTACTTC	CASSLRGTQETQYF
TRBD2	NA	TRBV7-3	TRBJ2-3	TGTGCCAGCAGCTTGACCGCGGGGGGTTTAGCTGATACGCAGTATTTT	CASSLTAGGLADTQYF
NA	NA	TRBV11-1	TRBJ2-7	TGTGCCAGCAGCTTAGAGGGCCCGAAGATCTCCTACGAGCAGTACTTC	CASSLEGPKISYEQYF
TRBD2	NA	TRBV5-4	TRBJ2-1	TGTGCCAGCAGCTCTCTAGCGGGGGGGCGCTTTGAGCAGTTCTTC	CASSSLAGGRFEQFF
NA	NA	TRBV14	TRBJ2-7	TGTGCCAGCAGCCAAGGCCCCCCCCCGACCTACGAGCAGTACTTC	CASSQGPPPTYEQYF
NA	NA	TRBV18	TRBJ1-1	TGTGCCAGCTCACCACGCCGCGGGTTGGGCACTGAAGCTTTCTTT	CASSPRRGLGTEAFF
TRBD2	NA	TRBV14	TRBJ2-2	TGTGCCAGCAGCCATGGGGGGTTAGCGGGGGATAACACCGGGGAGCTGTTTTTT	CASSHGGLAGDNTGELFF
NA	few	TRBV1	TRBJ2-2	TGCACCAGCAGCCAGGGGGCGAACACCGGGGAGCTGTTTTTT	CTSSQGANTGELFF
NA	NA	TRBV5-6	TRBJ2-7	TGTGCCAGCAGCTTGGCATCAAGGGGCGCTTCCTACGAGCAGTACTTC	CASSLASRGASYEQYF
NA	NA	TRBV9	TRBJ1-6	TGTGCCAGCAGCCTGGACCCTGGCACGTCTAATTCACCCCTCCACTTT	CASSLDPGTSNSPLHF
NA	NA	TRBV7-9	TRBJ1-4	TGTGCCAGCAGCCCGTACAGTGAGGGCGGGAGTGGAAAACTGTTTTTT	CASSPYSEGGSGKLFF
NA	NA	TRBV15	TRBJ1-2	TGTGCCACCAGCAGAGGTGAGGGGACCTATGGCTACACCTTC	CATSRGEGTYGYTF
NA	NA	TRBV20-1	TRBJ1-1	TGCAGTGCCAAGACGAACACTGAAGCTTTCTTT	CSAKTNTEAFF
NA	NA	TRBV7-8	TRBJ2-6	TGTGCCAGCAGCTTAAGCTCTGGGGCCAACGTCCTGACTTTC	CASSLSSGANVLTF
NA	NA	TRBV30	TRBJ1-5	TGTGCCTGGAGTAAGAGGGACAATCAGCCCCAGCATTTT	CAWSKRDNQPQHF
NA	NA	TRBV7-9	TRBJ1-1	TGTGCCAGCAGCTGGGCAGCGAACACTGAAGCTTTCTTT	CASSWAANTEAFF
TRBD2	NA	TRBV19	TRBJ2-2	TGTGCCAGTAGTCAAGGGTCGGAGCGGGGGTCTTCCGGGGAGCTGTTTTTT	CASSQGSERGSSGELFF
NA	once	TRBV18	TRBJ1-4	TGTGCCAGCTCACCCTCGGGGACTTCTGAAAAACTGTTTTTT	CASSPSGTSEKLFF
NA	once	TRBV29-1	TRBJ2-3	TGCAGCGTAAGCCGAAACGGAGATACGCAGTATTTT	CSVSRNGDTQYF
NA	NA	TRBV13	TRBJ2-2	TGTGCCAGCAGCAAGACCGGGTATTCGAACACCGGGGAGCTGTTTTTT	CASSKTGYSNTGELFF
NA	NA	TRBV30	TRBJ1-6	TGTGCCTGGAGTCGTGAGGGACGGAATTCACCCCTCCACTTT	CAWSREGRNSPLHF
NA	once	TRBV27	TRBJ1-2	TGTGCCAGCAGTAGCCGGGCCGCCTATGGCTACACCTTC	CASSSRAAYGYTF
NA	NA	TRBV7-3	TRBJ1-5	TGTGCCAGCAGCGCTTCGGGGGGTGACAATCAGCCCCAGCATTTT	CASSASGGDNQPQHF
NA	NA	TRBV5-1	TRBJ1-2	TGCGCCAGCAGCTTGGAAGTCGGCAGGGAGGCTCTTGGCTATGGCTACACCTTC	CASSLEVGREALGYGYTF
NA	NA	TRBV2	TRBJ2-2	TGTGCCAGCCAACAGGCATCGAACACCGGGGAGCTGTTTTTT	CASQQASNTGELFF
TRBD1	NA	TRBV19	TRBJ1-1	TGTGCCAGTAGTATGGGACAGGGGGCGAGGAGCACTGAAGCTTTCTTT	CASSMGQGARSTEAFF
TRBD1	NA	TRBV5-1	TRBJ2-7	TGCGCCAGCAGCTTGGGACAGGGGTTGCGCGAGCAGTACTTC	CASSLGQGLREQYF
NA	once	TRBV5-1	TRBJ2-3	TGCGCCAGCAGCTTAAGGGGACCAGATACGCAGTATTTT	CASSLRGPDTQYF
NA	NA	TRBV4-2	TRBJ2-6	TGTGCCAGCAGCCAAGTAATTGGGGGGCCTACTCTCTCTGGGGCCAACGTCCTGACTTTC	CASSQVIGGPTLSGANVLTF
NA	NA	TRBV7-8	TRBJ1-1	TGTGCCAGCAGCTTAGGGGCGGGACCCACTGAAGCTTTCTTT	CASSLGAGPTEAFF
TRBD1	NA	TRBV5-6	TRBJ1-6	TGTGCCAGCAGGCGACAGGGACTCCAAAATTCACCCCTCCACTTT	CASRRQGLQNSPLHF
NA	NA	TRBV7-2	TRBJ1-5	TGTGCCAGCAGCTTAAGGGGGAGTAATCAGCCCCAGCATTTT	CASSLRGSNQPQHF
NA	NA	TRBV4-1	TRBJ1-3	TGCGCCAGCGAGCCGACAGTATTCTCTGGAAACACCATATATTTT	CASEPTVFSGNTIYF
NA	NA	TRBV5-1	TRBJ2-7	TGCGCCAGCAGCTTGTTGGGGTCCTACGAGCAGTACTTC	CASSLLGSYEQYF
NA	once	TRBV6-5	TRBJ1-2	TGTGCCAGCAGTTACTCCTCGGCAGGGAGCCACTATGGCTACACCTTC	CASSYSSAGSHYGYTF